This T cell receptor beta chain is from a study of regulatory T cells in long-lasting Graves disease. This CDR3 comprises 13 residues. Trimming took 1 base from V and 4 from J, leaving 11 bases between them. Germline assignment: CDR1 DFQATT and CDR2 SNEGSKA (reference sequence). This clonotype was picked up many times. Its matching antigen is unknown. Building of the TCR beta libraries involved iRepertoire HTBI primers and Arm-PCR of CDR3 regions. Each CDR3 protein is one row after TCRdb ran MiXCR on the multiplex PCR reads. The sample consists of 450,000 to 500,000 distinct CDR3 sequences, around 15% of them appearing once. Time point indicated: newly diagnosed GD, antithyroid drugs for less than 3 months. Construction of the TCR library relied on RNA isolated from PBMCs. Study findings and constraints: Peripheral blood alone, not thyroid tissue, underwent study.

The sample also formed part of further work on T cells in Graves' hyperthyroidism and ophthalmopathy. Per that study: The study left out patients who had uncontrolled infection, other autoimmune disease, pregnancy or lactation. Blood also carried most thyroid clonotypes expanded above 0.001.

The sequencing used peripheral blood mononuclear cells (PBMCs), collected at new diagnosis, from a patient treated with antithyroid drugs. J is TRBJ2-7 and V is TRBV20-1; D not resolved. The clonotype originates from a man aged 35 to 55 with Graves disease. CDR3 bases: TGCAGTGCTAGAGGTGGACCCAAATACGAGCAGTACTTC. It translates to CSARGGPKYEQYF.